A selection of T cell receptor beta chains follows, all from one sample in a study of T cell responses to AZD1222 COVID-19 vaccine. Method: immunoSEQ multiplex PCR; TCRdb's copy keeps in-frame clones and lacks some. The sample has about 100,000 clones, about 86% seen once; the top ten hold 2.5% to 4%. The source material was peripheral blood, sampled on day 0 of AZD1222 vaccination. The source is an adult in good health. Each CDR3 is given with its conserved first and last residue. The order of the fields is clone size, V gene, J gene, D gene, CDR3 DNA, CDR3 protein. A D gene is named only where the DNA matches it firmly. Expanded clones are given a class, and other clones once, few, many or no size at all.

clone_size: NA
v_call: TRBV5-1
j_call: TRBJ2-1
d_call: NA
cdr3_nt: TGCGCCAGCAGCCCCACCTGGGGGACCGATGAGCAGTTCTTC
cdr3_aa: CASSPTWGTDEQFF

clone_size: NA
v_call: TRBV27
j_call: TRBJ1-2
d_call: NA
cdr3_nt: TGTGCCAGCAGCCCTGATACAGGGTCGAACTATGGCTACACCTTC
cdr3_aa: CASSPDTGSNYGYTF

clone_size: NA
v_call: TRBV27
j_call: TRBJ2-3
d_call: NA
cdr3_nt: TGTGCCAGCAGTTTGGTCACTCGAATCACAGATACGCAGTATTTT
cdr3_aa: CASSLVTRITDTQYF

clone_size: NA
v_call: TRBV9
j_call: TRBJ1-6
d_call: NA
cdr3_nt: TGTGCCAGCAGCGTTGCCTCCGACCAGGTGAATTCACCCCTCCACTTT
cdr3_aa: CASSVASDQVNSPLHF

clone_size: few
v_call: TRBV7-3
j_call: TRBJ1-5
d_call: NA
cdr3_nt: TGTGCCAGCAGTTCCCCTGGGGTAAATCAGCCCCAGCATTTT
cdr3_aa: CASSSPGVNQPQHF

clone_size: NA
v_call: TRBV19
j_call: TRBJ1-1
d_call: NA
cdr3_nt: TGTGCCAGTATCCGGCAGTCCATGAACACTGAAGCTTTCTTT
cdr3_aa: CASIRQSMNTEAFF

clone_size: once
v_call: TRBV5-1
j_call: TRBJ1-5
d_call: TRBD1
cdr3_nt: TGCGCCAGCAGCTTGGAAGGAGGGGACAGAGTCCAGCATTTT
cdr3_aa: CASSLEGGDRVQHF

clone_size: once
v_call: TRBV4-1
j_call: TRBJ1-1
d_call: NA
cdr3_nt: TGCGCCAGCAGCCAACTTGGAACGAACACTGAAGCTTTCTTT
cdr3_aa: CASSQLGTNTEAFF

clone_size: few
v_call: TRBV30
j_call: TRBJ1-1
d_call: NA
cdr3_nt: TGTGCCTGGAGTGTTAGTCTGAACACTGAAGCTTTCTTT
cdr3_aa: CAWSVSLNTEAFF

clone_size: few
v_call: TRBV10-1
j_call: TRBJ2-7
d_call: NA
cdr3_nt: TGCGCCAGCAGCCTCATGAAGTTCTCGGGGGAGCAGTACTTC
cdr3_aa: CASSLMKFSGEQYF

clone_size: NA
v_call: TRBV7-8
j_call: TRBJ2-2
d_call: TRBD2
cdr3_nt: TGTGCCAGCAGCCCTAGCGGGGGGGCTCAAGGGGAGCTGTTTTTT
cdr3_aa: CASSPSGGAQGELFF

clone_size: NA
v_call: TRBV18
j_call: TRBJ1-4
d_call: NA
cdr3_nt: TGTGCCAGCTCACCAATACAGGCAACTAATGAAAAACTGTTTTTT
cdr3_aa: CASSPIQATNEKLFF

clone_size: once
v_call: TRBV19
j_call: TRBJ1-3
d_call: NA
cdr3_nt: TGTGCCAGTAGTATTCTAAACACCATATATTTT
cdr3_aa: CASSILNTIYF

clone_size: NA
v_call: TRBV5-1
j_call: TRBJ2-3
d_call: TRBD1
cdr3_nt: TGCGCCAGCTCAGGGGGAGATACGCAGTATTTT
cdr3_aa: CASSGGDTQYF

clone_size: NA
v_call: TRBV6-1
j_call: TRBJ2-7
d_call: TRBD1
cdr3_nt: TGTGCCACCCAGGCGGGGACAGGGGTTGGAGAGCAGTACTTC
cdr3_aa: CATQAGTGVGEQYF

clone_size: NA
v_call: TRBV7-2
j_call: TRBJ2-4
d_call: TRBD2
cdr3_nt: TGTGCCAGCAGCTTAGCTCCGGGGAGTAGCGGGGGTGCCAAAAACATTCAGTACTTC
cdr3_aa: CASSLAPGSSGGAKNIQYF

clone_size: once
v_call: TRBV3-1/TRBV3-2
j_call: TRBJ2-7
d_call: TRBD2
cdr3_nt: TGTGCCAGCAGCCAAGTTGACGGGGGGGCAGAGCAGTACTTC
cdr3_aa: CASSQVDGGAEQYF

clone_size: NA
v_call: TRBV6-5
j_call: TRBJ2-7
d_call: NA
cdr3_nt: TGTGCCAGCAGTACCATCGAGGGTTCCTACGAGCAGTACTTC
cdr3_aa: CASSTIEGSYEQYF

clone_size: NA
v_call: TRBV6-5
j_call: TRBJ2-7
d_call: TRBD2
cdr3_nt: TGTGCCAGCACCCAAAATAGCGGGGTCGACCAGTACTTC
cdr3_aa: CASTQNSGVDQYF

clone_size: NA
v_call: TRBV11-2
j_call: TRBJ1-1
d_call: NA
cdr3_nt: TGTGCCAGCAGCTTAGGGCGACAGGTGCGAGGCACTGAAGCTTTCTTT
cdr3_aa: CASSLGRQVRGTEAFF

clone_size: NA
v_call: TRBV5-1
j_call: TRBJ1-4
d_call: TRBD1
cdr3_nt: TGCGCCAGCAGCCCGGGGACAGGGGGTTTAACTAATGAAAAACTGTTTTTT
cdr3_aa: CASSPGTGGLTNEKLFF

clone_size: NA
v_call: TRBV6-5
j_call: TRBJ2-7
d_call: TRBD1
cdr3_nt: TGTGCCAGCAGCGCATCCGGACAGGGGGCGTGGGAGCAGTACTTC
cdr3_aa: CASSASGQGAWEQYF

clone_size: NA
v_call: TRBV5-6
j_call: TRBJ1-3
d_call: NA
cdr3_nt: TGTGCCAGCAGCTTGCGAGGGTTTGGAAACACCATATATTTT
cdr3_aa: CASSLRGFGNTIYF

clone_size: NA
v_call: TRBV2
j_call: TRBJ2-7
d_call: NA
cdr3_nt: TGTGCCAGCGCACTTGGAGGGGCCTACGAGCAGTACTTC
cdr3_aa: CASALGGAYEQYF

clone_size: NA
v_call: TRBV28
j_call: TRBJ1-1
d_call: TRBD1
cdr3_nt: TGTGCCAGCAGTTCGACAGGGGGGGTAAGGACTGAAGCTTTCTTT
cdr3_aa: CASSSTGGVRTEAFF

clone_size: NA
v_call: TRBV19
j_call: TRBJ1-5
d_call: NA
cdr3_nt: TGTGCCAGTAGTATACCTGGGGGCGGCCAGCCCCAGCATTTT
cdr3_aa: CASSIPGGGQPQHF

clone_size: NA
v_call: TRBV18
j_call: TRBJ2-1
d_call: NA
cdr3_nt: TGTGCCAGCTCACCGGTCCGGGACGAGCAGTTCTTC
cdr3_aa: CASSPVRDEQFF

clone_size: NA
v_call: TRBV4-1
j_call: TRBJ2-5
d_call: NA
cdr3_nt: TGCGCCAGCAGCCAAGATCTAGCAGGGCGAGAGACCCAGTACTTC
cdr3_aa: CASSQDLAGRETQYF

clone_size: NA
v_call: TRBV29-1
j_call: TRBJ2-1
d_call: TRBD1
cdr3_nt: TGCAGCACGTCCGGGACAGGGGGTTACAATGAGCAGTTCTTC
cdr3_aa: CSTSGTGGYNEQFF

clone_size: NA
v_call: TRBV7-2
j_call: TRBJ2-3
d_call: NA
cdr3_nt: TGTGCCAGCAGCTTACGTCCGGGACCGGGCGGCACAGATACGCAGTATTTT
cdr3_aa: CASSLRPGPGGTDTQYF